What follows is one T cell receptor beta chain and its context. The antigen it recognizes is unknown. Base qualities are not recorded, but no much larger clone differs from it by a single base. The data are from a study of cytomegalovirus exposure and HLA in healthy donors (dated by TCRdb to about 2017). In terms of the full investigation: An earlier analysis of several hundred of the donors reported 250 to 350 Gb of sequence data and some 110 million unique TCR beta sequences obtained from around 180 million T cells. A later analysis re-examined previously published TCR beta repertoires from 600 to 700 donors and added high-resolution HLA genotyping to investigate patterns of TCR occurrence. High-throughput TCR immunosequencing, statistical association of individual TCRs with disease status, and machine learning were combined to predict cytomegalovirus infection status. Class I and class II HLA loci were covered by the typing at four-digit resolution. Approximately 330 gigabases of sequencing data and around 90 million unique TCR sequences made up an early release that covered approximately 650 HLA-typed donors. A later genetic analysis took genome-wide SNP genotypes for about three fifths of the 666 donors and used that subset as a discovery cohort. Of the roughly 400 genotyped donors, roughly 80% were placed in the genetic ancestry cluster associated with self-reported Caucasian donors. Rather than drawing on any new phenotypic data, the later analysis identified candidate immune exposures from TCR beta sequences and the way those sequences occurred across donors. In an earlier analysis of 550 to 700 of the donors, high-throughput TCR beta sequencing was used to judge whether each TCR beta V gene segment behaved as functional or pseudogenic. Alongside the repertoire data, information on donor age, sex, ethnicity and CMV serostatus was compiled. Roughly five DR-DQ haplotypes were treated as single units for association and clustering because of strong linkage in the cohort. Among 398 genotyped donors of the cohort, an average of around 240,000 unique TCR beta nucleotide sequences were sequenced per donor, roughly 20% of them non-productive. All discovery cohort repertoires had been generated using a single sequencing platform. The study used immunosequencing to profile the T cell repertoires of 670 or so subjects and linked those repertoires to cytomegalovirus serostatus. Typing coverage varied by locus: about 629-630 donors for A, B, C, DRB1 and DQB1; about 520 for DQA1; nearly 610 for DPA1; approximately 470 for DPB1. Besides the first cohort of about 730 subjects, a separate validation cohort made up of around 120 different subjects was used. The aim of the study was to test whether cataloging public T cell receptors could identify signatures of past pathogen exposure.

The full study reports these points: In a later genetic analysis, a missense DCLRE1C variant was associated with V-gene and J-gene trimming of TCR beta chains, and the association was replicated in an independent cohort. For the cohort, immune exposure information was limited to CMV serostatus. The sequencing pipeline was judged likely to have produced a cluster of highly shared sequence variants as a technical artifact. Presence/absence analyses assumed roughly uniform sequencing depth across donors, an assumption that may not hold. Broadly in line with IMGT annotations, most TCR beta V segments showed up in productive rearrangements about 87% or about 30% of the time in an earlier analysis of approximately 600 of the donors. In a later analysis, TCR association rates were found to vary across HLA loci, with the most associated TCRs seen for DRB1 alleles and the fewest for HLA-C alleles. About 15 rarely observed V segments, including chromosome 9 orphons, were excluded from the earlier analysis of some 590 of the donors because counts were too low. Because HLA typing was missing for some donors at each locus, association tests included only the typed subset. In a later genetic analysis, fewer N-insertions in productive TCRs were reported among donors in an Asian-associated ancestry cluster than the roughly 700-donor mean. Across donors, most TCR sequences were observed very rarely, whereas some public TCRs were present in many individuals. Only TCR beta chains were sequenced in this cohort, and the absence of alpha or paired-chain data limited detectable features. A total of 150 to 200 TCR beta chains were listed by the study as associated with cytomegalovirus. Cytomegalovirus status was reported to be diagnosed by the classifier with high specificity and sensitivity in both the original and validation cohorts. It was suggested by the authors that the approach could potentially be generalized to other disease states and immunological phenotypes. According to a later analysis, most CMV-associated TCR beta chains appeared to be HLA-restricted, and the HLA associations seemed to be driven largely by CMV exposure. A further reported finding was that TCR beta sequences accurately predicted the HLA-A and HLA-B alleles for most subjects in the first cohort. A later analysis found that HLA-associated TCR beta chains were more clonally expanded and had lower generation probabilities than equally common non-associated chains. Assigning TCR associations to individual alleles was difficult when HLA alleles, especially DR and DQ, strongly co-occurred. A later analysis reported that several top co-occurrence clusters appeared linked to parvovirus B19, influenza, CMV and Epstein-Barr virus. Linkage disequilibrium might explain the correlated functional status among segregating V segments, but an unknown experimental factor could not be ruled out. A few of the identified cytomegalovirus-associated TCR beta chains were confirmed in vitro to be specific for cytomegalovirus antigens. In a later analysis, 15,000 to 20,000 TCR beta sequences were associated with specific HLA alleles at a false discovery rate of 0.05.

The library was prepared using the immunoSEQ multiplex PCR assay. For the multiplex PCR, a mixture combining 60 forward primers for TCR Vbeta segments and 13 reverse primers for TCR Jbeta segments was used. A multiplex PCR assay on genomic DNA amplified the CDR3 region of rearranged TCR beta genes. The Illumina HiSeq System was used to sequence the amplified TCR beta libraries as 87-base-pair reads. The paper's processing steps were these. A later analysis counted about 76 million unique TCR beta chains across the 666 repertoires, and roughly 11 million of these chains were shared by at least two donors. Raw reads were error-corrected and collapsed into unique sequences by a nearest-neighbor algorithm in which closely related sequences were merged to remove PCR and sequencing errors. Alignment of CDR3 sequences to IMGT reference sequences was used to assign V, D and J gene segments. For a sequence to be retained, a match of at least six nucleotides to both a V gene segment and a J gene segment was required. A rearrangement was called productive if the CDR3 had no stop codons and remained in frame with V and J, and every other rearrangement was called non-productive. CDR3 was defined according to IMGT convention as the region running from the second conserved V-encoded cysteine to the conserved J-encoded phenylalanine. Sequences without an unambiguous match to a single V gene segment were excluded from the earlier analysis of 450 to 650 of the donors. In an earlier analysis of some 590 of the donors, a V segment was called functional when productive rearrangements were above 56.7%, and segregating when the standard deviation between donors exceeded 5%. A statistical classification framework was built for diagnosing cytomegalovirus status from the catalog of TCR beta chain sequences. V and J gene assignment, in a later analysis, came from comparing TCR nucleotide sequences with IMGT/GENE-DB human TR gene sequences. Using the TCRdist pipeline, a later analysis assigned CDR3 sequences along with most-parsimonious VDJ recombination scenarios. In a later analysis, each TCR beta chain was defined by its CDR3 amino acid sequence together with its V-gene family, and reads lacking a unique V-gene family were excluded. To address suspected cross-contamination and a sequencing artifact, a later analysis removed over 500 highly shared, low-generation-probability nucleotide sequences. In a later analysis, a clonal expansion index for each public chain was calculated from normalized within-repertoire ranks of inferred template counts. A later analysis computed generation probabilities with a VDJ recombination model fitted to out-of-frame rearrangements, and checked the results against IGoR. In a later analysis, hypergeometric tests were used to score TCR-TCR, TCR-HLA and TCR-CMV co-occurrence, with a repertoire-size bias correction applied to TCR pairs. In a later analysis, false discovery rates were estimated by permuting HLA or CMV assignments 20 times. A later analysis grouped co-occurring TCRs with DBSCAN, adding TCRdist sequence similarity when clustering within HLA-allele-positive subsets. Repertoires with fewer than 30,000 or more than 120,000 public chains were left out of co-occurrence clustering, as were four to six repertoires with anomalous nucleotide sharing. Held by TCRdb, this immuneACCESS table contains in-frame sequences only and omits some clones. Under half of the omission traces to an unresolved V gene where checked; the cause of the rest is unknown. D and trimming were read from the DNA, whereas the V and J calls and clone size are those reported in that table. In this sample the table shows over 150,000 clones, about three quarters of which occur a single time. Of the sample, around 3% falls within the top ten clones.

In total, roughly 710 healthy bone marrow donors made up the cohort. At the time of sampling, every cohort member was nominally healthy, though immune exposures that went unrecorded were likely present. The donor was CMV seropositive and belonged to the group of 270 or so seropositive cohort members. Each donor provided a peripheral blood sample, and peripheral blood mononuclear cells were used for TCR beta sequencing. The Qiagen DNeasy Blood Extraction Kit was used to extract genomic DNA from the blood cell samples. Input material: PBMCs. The clonotype comes from a woman aged 35 to 49 in good health and CMV-seropositive.

The nucleotide sequence is TGTGCCAGCAGCTCAGCGGGGGCTGGAAACACCATATATTTT. The resulting protein is CASSSAGAGNTIYF. The chain is made from TRBV9 and TRBJ1-3; the D gene is possibly TRBD1, with 5 bases matching. CDR1 and CDR2 were assigned from the germline V gene as SGDLS and YYNGEE. The junction carries 10 bases between V and J, which are trimmed by 4 bases and 2 bases respectively. There are 14 amino acids in the CDR3, from cysteine to phenylalanine inclusive. The CDR3 DNA has 42 bases and is translated from base 1.